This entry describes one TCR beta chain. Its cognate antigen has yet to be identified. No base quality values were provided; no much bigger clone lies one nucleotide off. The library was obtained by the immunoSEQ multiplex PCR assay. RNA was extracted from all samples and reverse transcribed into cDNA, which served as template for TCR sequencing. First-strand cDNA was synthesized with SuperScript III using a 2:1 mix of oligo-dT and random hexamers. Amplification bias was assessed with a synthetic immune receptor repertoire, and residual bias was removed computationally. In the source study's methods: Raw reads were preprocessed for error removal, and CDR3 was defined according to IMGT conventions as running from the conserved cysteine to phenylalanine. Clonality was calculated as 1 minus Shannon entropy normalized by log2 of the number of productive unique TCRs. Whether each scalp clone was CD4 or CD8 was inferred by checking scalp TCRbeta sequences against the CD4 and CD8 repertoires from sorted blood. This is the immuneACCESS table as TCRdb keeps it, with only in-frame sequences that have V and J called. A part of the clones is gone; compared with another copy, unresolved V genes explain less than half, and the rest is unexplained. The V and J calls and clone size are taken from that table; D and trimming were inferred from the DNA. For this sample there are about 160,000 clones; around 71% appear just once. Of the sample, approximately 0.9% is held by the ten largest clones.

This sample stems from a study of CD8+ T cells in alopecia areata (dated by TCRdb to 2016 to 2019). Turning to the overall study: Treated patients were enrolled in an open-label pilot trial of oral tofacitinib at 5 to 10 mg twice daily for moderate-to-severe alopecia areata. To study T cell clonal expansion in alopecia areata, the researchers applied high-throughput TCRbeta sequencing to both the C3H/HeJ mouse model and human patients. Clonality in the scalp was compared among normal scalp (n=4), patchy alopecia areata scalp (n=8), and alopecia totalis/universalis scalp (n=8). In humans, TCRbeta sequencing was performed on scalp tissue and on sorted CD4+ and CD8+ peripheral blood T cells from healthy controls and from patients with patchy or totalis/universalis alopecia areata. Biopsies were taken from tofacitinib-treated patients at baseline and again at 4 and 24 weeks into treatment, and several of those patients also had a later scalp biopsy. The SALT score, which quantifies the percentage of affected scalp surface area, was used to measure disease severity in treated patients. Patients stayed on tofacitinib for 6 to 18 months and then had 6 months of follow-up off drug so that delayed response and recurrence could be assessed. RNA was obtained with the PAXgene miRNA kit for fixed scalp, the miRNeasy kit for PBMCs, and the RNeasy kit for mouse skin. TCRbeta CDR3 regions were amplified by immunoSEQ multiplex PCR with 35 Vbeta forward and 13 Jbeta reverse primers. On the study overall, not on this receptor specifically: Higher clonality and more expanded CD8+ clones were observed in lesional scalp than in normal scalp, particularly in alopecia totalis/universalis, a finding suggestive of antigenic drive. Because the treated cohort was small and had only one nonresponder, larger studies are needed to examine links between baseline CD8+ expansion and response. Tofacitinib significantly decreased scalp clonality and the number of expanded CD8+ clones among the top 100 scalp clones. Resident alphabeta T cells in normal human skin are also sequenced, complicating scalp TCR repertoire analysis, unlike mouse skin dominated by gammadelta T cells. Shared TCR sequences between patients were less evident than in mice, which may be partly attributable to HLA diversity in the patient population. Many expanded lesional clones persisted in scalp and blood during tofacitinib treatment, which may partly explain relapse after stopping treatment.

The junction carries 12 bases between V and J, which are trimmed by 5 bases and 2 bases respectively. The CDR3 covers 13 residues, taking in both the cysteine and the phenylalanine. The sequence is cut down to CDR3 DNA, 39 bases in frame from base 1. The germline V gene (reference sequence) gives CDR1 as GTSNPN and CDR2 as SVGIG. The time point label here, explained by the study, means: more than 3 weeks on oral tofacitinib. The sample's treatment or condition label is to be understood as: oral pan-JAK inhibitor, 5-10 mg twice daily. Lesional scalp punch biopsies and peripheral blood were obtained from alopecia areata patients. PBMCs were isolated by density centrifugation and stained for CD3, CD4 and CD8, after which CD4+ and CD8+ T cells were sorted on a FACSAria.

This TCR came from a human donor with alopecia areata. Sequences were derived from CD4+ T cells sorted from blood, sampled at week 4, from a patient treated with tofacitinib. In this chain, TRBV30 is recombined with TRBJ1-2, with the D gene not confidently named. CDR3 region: CAWDIPSNYGYTF. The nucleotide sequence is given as TGTGCCTGGGACATTCCATCCAACTATGGCTACACCTTC.